This TCR beta chain was documented in a study of cytomegalovirus exposure and HLA in healthy donors. At the level of the study: Per a later analysis, the roughly 700 first-cohort and approximately 120 validation repertoires shared one platform.

CDR3 length: 15 amino acids. The V gene's germline CDR1 is SGHTA and CDR2 FQGNSA. Trimming took off 2 bases at V and 5 bases at J, with 13 bases between the two ends. Study-wide findings and caveats: One later analysis, an examination of the 120 or so validation repertoires, found that first-cohort TCR clusters tended to co-occur in them. It was 150 or so TCR beta chains that were listed as cytomegalovirus-associated.

Using immunoSEQ multiplex PCR, the repertoire was profiled, and TCRdb retains in-frame clones only, with some absent. The table shows 150,000 to 200,000 clones, with approximately 86% occurring only once. Donors came from a validation cohort of some 110 subjects, distinct from the first 666-subject cohort. On this clone itself: Its antigen is not known.

The source material was PBMCs. V and J are TRBV7-2 and TRBJ2-1; D might be TRBD2 (6 bases). The clonotype originates from a woman younger than 30 in good health and CMV-seronegative. CDR3 sequence reads: CASSLWDSGHNEQFF. CDR3 nucleotide sequence: TGTGCCAGCAGCTTATGGGATAGCGGTCACAATGAGCAGTTCTTC.